This paragraph reports one T cell receptor beta chain. A CD45RO/CCR7/CD25/CD127/CD95/CD27 panel sorted naive, central memory, regulatory and stem cell-like memory CD4+ cells. The source of the sample is a study of beta chain features in type 1 diabetes. Across the study: Cell yields, gender and age were similar in healthy donors and patients.

The isolated RNA, all of it, was reverse transcribed, so expressed TCRB transcripts were what got sequenced. The repertoire was sequenced with immunoSEQ multiplex PCR; TCRdb's copy has only in-frame clones and lacks some. The sample includes about 150,000 clones, roughly 8.1% of them seen just once. With V trimmed by 5 bases and J by 9 bases, 9 bases remained unmatched. The V gene's germline CDR1 is LNHNV and CDR2 YYDKDF (reference sequence). This CDR3 region has 16 residues. Input material: central memory CD4+ T cells from blood. V gene TRBV15 combines with J gene TRBJ1-6, with TRBD1 matching 11 bases. The clonotype originates from a man between 18 and 29 years old in good health. The chain's CDR3 is CATSGRDRGLVSPLHF. In DNA, the CDR3 is TGTGCCACCAGCGGACGGGACAGGGGGTTGGTTTCACCCCTCCACTTT.